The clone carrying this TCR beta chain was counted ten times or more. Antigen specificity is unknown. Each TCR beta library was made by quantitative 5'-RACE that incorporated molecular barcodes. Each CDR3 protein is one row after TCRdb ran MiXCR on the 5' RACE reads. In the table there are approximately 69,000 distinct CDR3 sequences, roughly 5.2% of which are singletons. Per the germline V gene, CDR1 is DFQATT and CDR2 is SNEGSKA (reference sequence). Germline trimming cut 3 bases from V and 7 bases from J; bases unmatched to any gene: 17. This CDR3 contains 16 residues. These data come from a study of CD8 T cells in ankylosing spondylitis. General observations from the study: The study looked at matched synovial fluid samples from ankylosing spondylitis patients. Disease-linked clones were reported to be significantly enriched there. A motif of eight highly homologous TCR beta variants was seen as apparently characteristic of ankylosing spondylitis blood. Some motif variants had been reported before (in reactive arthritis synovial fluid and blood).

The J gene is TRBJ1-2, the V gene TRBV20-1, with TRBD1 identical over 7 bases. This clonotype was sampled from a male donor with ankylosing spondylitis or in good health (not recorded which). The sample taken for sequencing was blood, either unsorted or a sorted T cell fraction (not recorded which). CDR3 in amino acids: CSASVGAGGTLGGYTF. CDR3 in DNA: TGCAGTGCTAGTGTAGGGGCAGGGGGGACGCTAGGTGGCTACACCTTC.